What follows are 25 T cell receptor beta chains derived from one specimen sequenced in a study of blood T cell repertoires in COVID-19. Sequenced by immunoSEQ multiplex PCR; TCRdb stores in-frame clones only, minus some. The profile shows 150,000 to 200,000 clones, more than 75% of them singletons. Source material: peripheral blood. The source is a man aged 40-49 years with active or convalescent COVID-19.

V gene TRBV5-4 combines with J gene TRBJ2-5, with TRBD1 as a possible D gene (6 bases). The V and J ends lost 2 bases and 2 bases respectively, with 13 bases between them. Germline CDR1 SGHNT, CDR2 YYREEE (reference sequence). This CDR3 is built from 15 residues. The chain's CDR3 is CASSLQGTQQETQYF. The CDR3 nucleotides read TGTGCCAGCAGCTTACAGGGAACGCAGCAAGAGACCCAGTACTTC.

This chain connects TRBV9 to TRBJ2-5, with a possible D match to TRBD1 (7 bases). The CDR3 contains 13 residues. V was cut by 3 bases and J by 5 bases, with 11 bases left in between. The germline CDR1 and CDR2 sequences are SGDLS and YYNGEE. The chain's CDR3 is CASSAQGGETQYF. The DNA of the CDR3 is TGTGCCAGCAGCGCCCAGGGGGGTGAGACCCAGTACTTC.

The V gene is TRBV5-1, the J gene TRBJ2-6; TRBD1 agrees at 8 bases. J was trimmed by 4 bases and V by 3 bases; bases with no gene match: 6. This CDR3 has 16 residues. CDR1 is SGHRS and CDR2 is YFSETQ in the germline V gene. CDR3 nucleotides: TGCGCCAGCAGCTCTGGACAGGGATCGGGGGCCAACGTCCTGACTTTC. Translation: CASSSGQGSGANVLTF.

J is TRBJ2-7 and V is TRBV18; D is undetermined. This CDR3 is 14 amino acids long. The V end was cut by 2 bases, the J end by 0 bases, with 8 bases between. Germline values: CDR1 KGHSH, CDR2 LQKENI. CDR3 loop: CASSPAGRSYEQYF. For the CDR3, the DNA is TGTGCCAGCTCACCAGCAGGCCGCTCCTACGAGCAGTACTTC.

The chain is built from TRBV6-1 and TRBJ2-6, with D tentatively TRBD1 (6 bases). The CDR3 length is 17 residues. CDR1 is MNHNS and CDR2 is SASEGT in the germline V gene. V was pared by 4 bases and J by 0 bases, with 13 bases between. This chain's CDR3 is CASSVVGGISGANVLTF. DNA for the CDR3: TGTGCCAGCAGTGTAGTAGGGGGAATCTCTGGGGCCAACGTCCTGACTTTC.

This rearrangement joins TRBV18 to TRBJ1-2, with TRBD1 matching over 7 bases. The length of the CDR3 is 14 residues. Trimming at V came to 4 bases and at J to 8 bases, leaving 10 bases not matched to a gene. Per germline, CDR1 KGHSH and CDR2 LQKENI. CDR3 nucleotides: TGTGCCAGCTCACTGGGACAGTTGGCGCAGGGCTACACCTTC. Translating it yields CASSLGQLAQGYTF.

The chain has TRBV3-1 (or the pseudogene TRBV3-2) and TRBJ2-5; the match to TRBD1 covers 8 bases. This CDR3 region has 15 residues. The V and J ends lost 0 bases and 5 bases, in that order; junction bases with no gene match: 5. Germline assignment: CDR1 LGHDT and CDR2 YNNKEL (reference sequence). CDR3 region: CASSQDPRGRETQYF. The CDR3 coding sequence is TGTGCCAGCAGCCAAGATCCCAGGGGGCGCGAGACCCAGTACTTC.

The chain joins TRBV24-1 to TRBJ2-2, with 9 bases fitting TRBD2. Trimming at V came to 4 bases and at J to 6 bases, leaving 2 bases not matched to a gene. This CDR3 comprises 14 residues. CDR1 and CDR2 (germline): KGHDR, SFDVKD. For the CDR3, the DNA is TGTGCCACCAGTGAAAGCGGGAGGTCCGGGGAGCTGTTTTTT. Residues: CATSESGRSGELFF.

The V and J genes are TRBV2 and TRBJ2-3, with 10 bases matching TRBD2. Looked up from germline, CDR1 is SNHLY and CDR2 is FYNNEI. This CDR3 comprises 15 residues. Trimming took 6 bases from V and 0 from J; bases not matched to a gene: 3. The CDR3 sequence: CASSSSGGSTDTQYF. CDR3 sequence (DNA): TGTGCCAGCAGCTCTAGCGGGGGCAGCACAGATACGCAGTATTTT.

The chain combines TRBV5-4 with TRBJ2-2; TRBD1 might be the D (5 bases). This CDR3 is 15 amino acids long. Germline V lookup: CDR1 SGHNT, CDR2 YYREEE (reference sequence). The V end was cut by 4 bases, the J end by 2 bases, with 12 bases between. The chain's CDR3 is CASSLPQGNTGELFF. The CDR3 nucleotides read TGTGCCAGCAGCCTGCCTCAGGGAAACACCGGGGAGCTGTTTTTT.

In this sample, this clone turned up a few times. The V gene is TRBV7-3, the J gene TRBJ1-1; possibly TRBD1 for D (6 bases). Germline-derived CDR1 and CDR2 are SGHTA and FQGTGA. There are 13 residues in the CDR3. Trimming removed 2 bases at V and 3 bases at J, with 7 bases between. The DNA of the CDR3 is TGTGCCAGCAGCTTACAGGGGTACACTGAAGCTTTCTTT. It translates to CASSLQGYTEAFF.

The CDR3 spells CASSFAGSYEQYF. In nucleotides, the CDR3 is TGTGCCAGCAGTTTCGCGGGGTCCTACGAGCAGTACTTC. The chain recombines TRBV12-3 or TRBV12-4 with TRBJ2-7; D perhaps matches TRBD2 (6 bases). The CDR3 sequence is 13 residues long. The V end lost 3 bases, the J end lost 1 base, and 7 bases lay between the germline ends.

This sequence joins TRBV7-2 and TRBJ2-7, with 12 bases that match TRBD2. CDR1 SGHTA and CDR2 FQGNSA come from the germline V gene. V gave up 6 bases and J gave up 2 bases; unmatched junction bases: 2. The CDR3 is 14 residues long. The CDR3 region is CASRRTSGTYEQYF. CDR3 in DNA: TGTGCCAGCAGGAGGACTAGCGGGACCTACGAGCAGTACTTC.

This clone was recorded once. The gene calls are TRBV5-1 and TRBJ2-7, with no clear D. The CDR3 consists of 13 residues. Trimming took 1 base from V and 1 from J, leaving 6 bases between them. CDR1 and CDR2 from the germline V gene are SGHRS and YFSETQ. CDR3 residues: CASSLSESYEQYF. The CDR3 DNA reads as TGCGCCAGCAGCTTGTCAGAATCCTACGAGCAGTACTTC.

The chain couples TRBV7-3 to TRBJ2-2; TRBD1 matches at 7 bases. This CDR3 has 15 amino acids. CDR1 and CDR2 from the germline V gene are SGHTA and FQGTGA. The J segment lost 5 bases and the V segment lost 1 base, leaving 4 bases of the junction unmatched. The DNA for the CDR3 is TGTGCCAGCAGCTTAAAAGGGGGCGCGACCGGGGAGCTGTTTTTT. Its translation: CASSLKGGATGELFF.

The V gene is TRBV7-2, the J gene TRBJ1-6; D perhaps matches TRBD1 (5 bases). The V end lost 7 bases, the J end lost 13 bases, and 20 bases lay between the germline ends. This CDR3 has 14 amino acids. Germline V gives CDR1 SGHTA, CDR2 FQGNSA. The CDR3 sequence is CASTSTRTSAPLHF. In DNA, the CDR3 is TGTGCCAGCACCTCTACCAGGACAAGCGCTCCCCTCCACTTT.

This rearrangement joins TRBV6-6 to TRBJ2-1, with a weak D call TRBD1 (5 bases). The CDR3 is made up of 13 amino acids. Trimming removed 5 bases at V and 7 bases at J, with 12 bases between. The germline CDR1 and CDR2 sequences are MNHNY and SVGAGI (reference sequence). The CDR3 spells CASSPLGANEQFF. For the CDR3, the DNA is TGTGCCAGCAGTCCCTTAGGGGCGAATGAGCAGTTCTTC.

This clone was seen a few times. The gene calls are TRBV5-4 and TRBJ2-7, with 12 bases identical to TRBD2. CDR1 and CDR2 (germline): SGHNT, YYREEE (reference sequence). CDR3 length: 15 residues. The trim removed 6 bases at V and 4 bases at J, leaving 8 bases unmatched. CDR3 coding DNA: TGTGCCAGCAAGGGCCATCTAGCGGGAGGGTACGAGCAGTACTTC. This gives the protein CASKGHLAGGYEQYF.

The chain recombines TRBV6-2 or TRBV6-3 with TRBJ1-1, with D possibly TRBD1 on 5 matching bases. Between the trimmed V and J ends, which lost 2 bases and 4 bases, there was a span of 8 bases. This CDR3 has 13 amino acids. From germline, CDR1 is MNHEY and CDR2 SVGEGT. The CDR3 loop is CASSYGRGTEAFF. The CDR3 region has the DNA TGTGCCAGCAGTTACGGAAGGGGCACTGAAGCTTTCTTT.

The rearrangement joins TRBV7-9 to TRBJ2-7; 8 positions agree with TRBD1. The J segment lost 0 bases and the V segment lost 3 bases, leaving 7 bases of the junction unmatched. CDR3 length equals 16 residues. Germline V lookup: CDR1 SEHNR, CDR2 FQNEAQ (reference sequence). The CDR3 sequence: CASSFMQGADSYEQYF. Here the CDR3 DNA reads TGTGCCAGCAGCTTTATGCAGGGGGCGGACTCCTACGAGCAGTACTTC.

CDR3 DNA: TGTGCCTGGACCCGCCAAGAGACCCAGTACTTC. It is translated as CAWTRQETQYF. The chain joins TRBV30 to TRBJ2-5; D is unclear. There are 11 residues in the CDR3. CDR1 and CDR2 (germline): GTSNPN, SVGIG (reference sequence). V was pared by 4 bases and J by 1 base, with 4 bases between.

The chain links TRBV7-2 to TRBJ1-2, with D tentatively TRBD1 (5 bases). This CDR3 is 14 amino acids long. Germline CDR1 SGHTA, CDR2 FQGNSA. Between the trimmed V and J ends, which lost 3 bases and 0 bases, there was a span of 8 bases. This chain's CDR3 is CASSFDSSNYGYTF. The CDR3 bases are TGTGCCAGCAGCTTTGACAGTTCTAACTATGGCTACACCTTC. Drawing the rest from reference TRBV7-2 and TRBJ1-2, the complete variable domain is GAGVSQSPSNKVTEKGKDVELRCDPISGHTALYWYRQSLGQGLEFLIYFQGNSAPDKSGLPSDRFSAERTGGSVSTLTIQRTQQEDSAVYLCASSFDSSNYGYTFGSGTRLTVV.

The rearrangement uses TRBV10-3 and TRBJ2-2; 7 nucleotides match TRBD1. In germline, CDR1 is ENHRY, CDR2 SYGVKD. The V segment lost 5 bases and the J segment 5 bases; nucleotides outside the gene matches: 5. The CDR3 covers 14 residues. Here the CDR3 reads CAISLETGTGELFF. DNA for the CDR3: TGTGCCATCAGTCTAGAGACAGGGACCGGGGAGCTGTTTTTT.

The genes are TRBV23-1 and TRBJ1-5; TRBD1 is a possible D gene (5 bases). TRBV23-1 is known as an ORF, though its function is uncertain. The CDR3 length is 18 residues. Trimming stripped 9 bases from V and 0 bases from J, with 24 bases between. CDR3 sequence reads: CASFPGDPGPYSNQPQHF. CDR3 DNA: TGCGCCAGTTTCCCGGGGGACCCCGGACCTTATAGCAATCAGCCCCAGCATTTT.

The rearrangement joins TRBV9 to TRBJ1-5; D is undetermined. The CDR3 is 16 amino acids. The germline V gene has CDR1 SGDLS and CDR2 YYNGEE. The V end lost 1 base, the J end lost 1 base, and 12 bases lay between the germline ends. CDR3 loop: CASSVYVEPSNQPQHF. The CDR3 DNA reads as TGTGCCAGCAGCGTATACGTAGAGCCGAGCAATCAGCCCCAGCATTTT.